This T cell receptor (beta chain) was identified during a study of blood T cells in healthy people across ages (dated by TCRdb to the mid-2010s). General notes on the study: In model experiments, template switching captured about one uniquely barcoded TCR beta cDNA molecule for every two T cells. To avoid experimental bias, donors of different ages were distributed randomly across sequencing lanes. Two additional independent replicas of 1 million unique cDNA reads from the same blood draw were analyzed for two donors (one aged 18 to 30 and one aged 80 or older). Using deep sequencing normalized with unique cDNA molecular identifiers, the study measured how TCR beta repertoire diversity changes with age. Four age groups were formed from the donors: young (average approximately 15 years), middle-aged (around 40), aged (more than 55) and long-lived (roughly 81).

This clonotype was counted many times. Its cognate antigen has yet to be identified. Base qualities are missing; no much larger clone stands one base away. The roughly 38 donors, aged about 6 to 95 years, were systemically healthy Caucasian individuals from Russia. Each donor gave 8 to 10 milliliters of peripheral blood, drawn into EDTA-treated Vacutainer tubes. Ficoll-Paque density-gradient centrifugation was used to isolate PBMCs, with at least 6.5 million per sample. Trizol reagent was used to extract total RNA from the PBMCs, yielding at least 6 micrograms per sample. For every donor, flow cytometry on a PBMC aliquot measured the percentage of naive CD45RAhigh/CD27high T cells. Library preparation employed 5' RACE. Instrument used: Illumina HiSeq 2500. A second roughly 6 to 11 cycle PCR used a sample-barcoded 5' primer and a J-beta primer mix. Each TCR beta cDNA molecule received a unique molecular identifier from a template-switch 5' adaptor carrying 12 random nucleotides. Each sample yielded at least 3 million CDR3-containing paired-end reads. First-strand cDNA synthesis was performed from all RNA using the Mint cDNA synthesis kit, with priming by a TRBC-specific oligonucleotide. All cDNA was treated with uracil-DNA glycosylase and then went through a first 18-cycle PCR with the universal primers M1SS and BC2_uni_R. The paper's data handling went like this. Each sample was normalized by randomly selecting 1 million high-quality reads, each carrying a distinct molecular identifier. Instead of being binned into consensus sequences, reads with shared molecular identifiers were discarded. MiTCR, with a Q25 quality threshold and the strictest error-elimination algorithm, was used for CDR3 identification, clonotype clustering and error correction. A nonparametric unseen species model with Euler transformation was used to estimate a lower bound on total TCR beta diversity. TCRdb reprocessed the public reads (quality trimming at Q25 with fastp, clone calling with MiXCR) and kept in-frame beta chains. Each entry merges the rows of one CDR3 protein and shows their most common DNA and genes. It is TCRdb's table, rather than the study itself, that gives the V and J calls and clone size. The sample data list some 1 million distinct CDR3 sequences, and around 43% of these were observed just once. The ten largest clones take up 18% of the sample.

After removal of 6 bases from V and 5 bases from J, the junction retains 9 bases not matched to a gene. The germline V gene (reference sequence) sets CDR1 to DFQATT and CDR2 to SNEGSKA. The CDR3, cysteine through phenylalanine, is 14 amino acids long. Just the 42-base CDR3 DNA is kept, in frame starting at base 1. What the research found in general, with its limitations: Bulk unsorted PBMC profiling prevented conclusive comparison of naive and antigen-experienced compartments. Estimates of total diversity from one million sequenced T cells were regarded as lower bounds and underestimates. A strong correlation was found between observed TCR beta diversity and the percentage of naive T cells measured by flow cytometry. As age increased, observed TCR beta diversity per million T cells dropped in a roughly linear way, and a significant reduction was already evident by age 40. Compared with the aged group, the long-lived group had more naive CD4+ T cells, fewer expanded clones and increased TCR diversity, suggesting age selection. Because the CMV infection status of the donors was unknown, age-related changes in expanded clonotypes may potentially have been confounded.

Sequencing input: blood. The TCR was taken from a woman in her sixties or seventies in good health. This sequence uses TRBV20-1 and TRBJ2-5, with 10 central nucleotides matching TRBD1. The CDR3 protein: CSAEWDRGRETQYF. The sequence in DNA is TGCAGTGCAGAGTGGGACAGGGGTCGGGAGACCCAGTACTTC.